The 25 T cell receptor beta chains below all came from one sample that was sequenced in a study of T cells in Graves' hyperthyroidism and ophthalmopathy. Amplified TCR beta CDR3 regions came from RNA transcripts. During a first-round RT-PCR of the TCR CDR3, the HTBI primer set was used. Using its own MiXCR run on the multiplex PCR reads, TCRdb lists one record per CDR3 protein. Of around 520,000 distinct CDR3 sequences in the sample, approximately 24% were seen once. The sample consisted of blood. The receptors were sampled from a young woman with Graves' ophthalmopathy.

The table lists this clonotype with many counts. V and J are TRBV20-1 and TRBJ2-7, with a weak D call TRBD1 (6 bases). The CDR3 contains 14 residues. The V and J ends lost 5 bases and 3 bases respectively, with 17 bases between them. CDR1 DFQATT and CDR2 SNEGSKA come from the germline V gene (reference sequence). DNA for the CDR3: TGCAGTGCTGCCCGACAGGCGCGCCTCTACGAGCAGTACTTC. This gives the protein CSAARQARLYEQYF.

This clonotype has just a few counts. The rearrangement links TRBV4-2 to TRBJ1-2; 9 positions agree with TRBD1. This CDR3 has 15 residues. V was pared by 3 bases and J by 6 bases, with 8 bases of the junction left unmatched. CDR1 is LGHNA, CDR2 YNFKEQ, per germline. The CDR3 loop is CASSHPGTGFDGYTF. The CDR3 DNA is TGTGCCAGCAGCCATCCCGGGACAGGGTTTGATGGCTACACCTTC.

The sample holds many counts of this clonotype. The V gene is TRBV2, the J gene TRBJ2-2; D gene ambiguous. Deletions cut 1 base from V and 7 bases from J, with 10 bases between. Germline CDR1 SNHLY, CDR2 FYNNEI. This CDR3 is 14 amino acids long. CDR3 sequence reads: CASSEVGMSGELFF. CDR3 nucleotide sequence: TGTGCCAGCAGTGAAGTGGGGATGAGCGGGGAGCTGTTTTTT. The full variable domain, in which reference TRBV2 and TRBJ2-2 provide the parts outside the CDR3, is EPEVTQTPSHQVTQMGQEVILRCVPISNHLYFYWYRQILGQKVEFLVSFYNNEISEKSEIFDDQFSVERPDGSNFTLKIRSTKLEDSAMYFCASSEVGMSGELFFGEGSRLTVL.

This clonotype came up many times. The gene calls are TRBV12-3 or TRBV12-4 and TRBJ1-5; D unresolved. CDR3 length: 17 residues. V was shortened by 1 base and J by 2 bases, with 15 bases between the two germline ends. DNA of the CDR3: TGTGCCAGCAGTTTAGGGAGGCGGGTACGAGGCAATCAGCCCCAGCATTTT. It translates to CASSLGRRVRGNQPQHF.

The genes are TRBV20-1 and TRBJ2-7, with TRBD2 matching over 11 bases. Germline lookup yields CDR1 DFQATT and CDR2 SNEGSKA (reference sequence). The V gene end was trimmed by 2 bases and the J gene end by 8 bases; junction bases not matched to a gene: 2. There are 12 residues in the CDR3. Written as DNA, the CDR3 is TGCAGTGCTAGACTAGCGGGGGGAAAGCAGTACTTC. This gives the protein CSARLAGGKQYF.

This clonotype has ten or more counts. The chain links TRBV5-1 to TRBJ1-2; D remains ambiguous. The V and J ends lost 0 bases and 2 bases respectively, with 8 bases between them. The CDR3 is 14 residues long. Germline assignment: CDR1 SGHRS and CDR2 YFSETQ. This CDR3 is CASSLDSENYGYTF. CDR3 DNA: TGCGCCAGCAGCTTGGACAGCGAGAACTATGGCTACACCTTC.

This clonotype was observed many times. This chain links TRBV7-2 with TRBJ2-5, with 11 bases matching TRBD2. Germline V gene sequence: CDR1 SGHTA, CDR2 FQGNSA. CDR3 length equals 16 residues. With 5 bases clipped from V and 2 bases from J, the junction kept 7 bases outside the gene matches. CDR3 amino acids: CASSLDLAGGQETQYF. The CDR3 bases are TGTGCCAGCAGCCTAGATTTAGCGGGGGGGCAAGAGACCCAGTACTTC.

The J gene is TRBJ2-7, the V gene TRBV20-1; D is possibly TRBD1 (5 bases). The CDR3 length is 14 residues. The V gene lost 0 bases and the J gene lost 10 bases, with 19 bases spanning the gap. Germline CDR1 is DFQATT and CDR2 is SNEGSKA (reference sequence). The CDR3 is CSARDQVTVVDQYF. CDR3 coding DNA: TGCAGTGCTAGAGATCAAGTGACAGTTGTTGATCAGTACTTC.

This clonotype was picked up many times. This chain joins TRBV3-1 and TRBJ1-1; D unresolved. This CDR3 region has 14 residues. The germline gives CDR1 LGHDT, CDR2 YNNKEL (reference sequence). Trimming took 1 base from V and 4 from J, leaving 10 bases between them. The CDR3 sequence is CASSQVAWITEAFF. The CDR3 DNA is TGTGCCAGCAGCCAAGTGGCTTGGATCACTGAAGCTTTCTTT.

This chain links TRBV18 with TRBJ1-5; D gene uncertain. Germline CDR1 reads KGHSH; CDR2 reads LQKENI. The CDR3 is 14 residues long. V gave up 2 bases and J gave up 3 bases, with 8 bases separating them. This CDR3 reads CASSPMATNQPQHF. Here the CDR3 DNA reads TGTGCCAGCTCACCAATGGCAACCAATCAGCCCCAGCATTTT.

The chain employs TRBV5-8 and TRBJ1-5; no reliable D call. The CDR3 totals 13 residues. V gave up 10 bases and J gave up 7 bases, with 18 bases separating them. Germline V CDR1 and CDR2: SGHTS, YDEGEE. The CDR3 is CAWSAAWSQPQHF. The CDR3 DNA is TGTGCCTGGAGCGCAGCATGGAGCCAGCCCCAGCATTTT.

This clonotype came up many times. V and J are TRBV20-1 and TRBJ1-5, with TRBD1 as a possible D gene (6 bases). This CDR3 region has 13 residues. Germline-derived CDR1 and CDR2 are DFQATT and SNEGSKA (reference sequence). V was clipped by 7 bases and J by 0 bases, with 10 bases between them. In nucleotides, the CDR3 is TGCAGTGGTAGGACAGATAGCAATCAGCCCCAGCATTTT. Residues: CSGRTDSNQPQHF.

The chain recombines TRBV6-1 with TRBJ2-7, with a tentative D call TRBD2 (6 bases). The germline gives CDR1 MNHNS, CDR2 SASEGT. There are 15 residues in the CDR3. V was clipped by 6 bases and J by 4 bases, with 19 bases between them. CDR3: CASSLRDGGGYEQYF. As DNA, the CDR3 is TGTGCCAGCAGCCTCCGGGACGGAGGAGGGTACGAGCAGTACTTC.

This clonotype was recorded many times. The chain is built from TRBV5-6 and TRBJ1-5; D remains ambiguous. Germline V lookup: CDR1 SGHDT, CDR2 YYEEEE. Trimming cost V 4 bases and J 4 bases, with 12 bases left between them. The CDR3 has 14 amino acids. Written as DNA, the CDR3 is TGTGCCAGCAGCCCCTGGGCCAGTAATCAGCCCCAGCATTTT. Its translation: CASSPWASNQPQHF. The full variable domain, rest sourced from reference TRBV5-6 and TRBJ1-5, is DAGVTQSPTHLIKTRGQQVTLRCSPKSGHDTVSWYQQALGQGPQFIFQYYEEEERQRGNFPDRFSGHQFPNYSSELNVNALLLGDSALYLCASSPWASNQPQHFGDGTRLSIL.

This clonotype was counted ten times or more. CDR3 protein: CSAKPPLAGGWGETQYF. Written as DNA, the CDR3 is TGCAGTGCTAAACCCCCGCTAGCGGGGGGGTGGGGAGAGACCCAGTACTTC. The chain joins TRBV20-1 to TRBJ2-5; 12 nucleotides agree with TRBD2. Germline CDR1 and CDR2: DFQATT and SNEGSKA (reference sequence). CDR3 size: 17 residues. J gave up 4 bases and V 4 bases, and 13 bases lay outside the gene matches.

The chain links TRBV7-8 to TRBJ2-7; the D gene is possibly TRBD2 (5 bases). V lost 1 base to trimming and J lost 0 bases, with 13 bases between them. This CDR3 has 16 residues. Germline V gene sequence: CDR1 SGHVS, CDR2 FQNEAQ. The CDR3 here is CASSLEAVGSSYEQYF. The CDR3, as DNA: TGTGCCAGCAGCTTAGAGGCGGTGGGGAGCTCCTACGAGCAGTACTTC.

This clonotype was picked up many times. V and J are TRBV24-1 and TRBJ1-5; no clear D gene. Trimming left V 4 bases short and J 0 bases short, with 6 bases between. The length of the CDR3 is 14 residues. Germline V gene lookup returns CDR1 KGHDR and CDR2 SFDVKD. The DNA of the CDR3 is TGTGCCACCAGTGACTGGAATAGCAATCAGCCCCAGCATTTT. It translates to CATSDWNSNQPQHF.

Many counts were recorded for this clonotype. J is TRBJ2-7 and V is TRBV7-8; D uncertain. The ends were cut back, 1 base at V and 3 bases at J, with 13 bases in the middle. The length of the CDR3 is 15 residues. Germline V gene lookup returns CDR1 SGHVS and CDR2 FQNEAQ. This chain's CDR3 is CASSLGMGLFYEQYF. CDR3 nucleotide sequence: TGTGCCAGCAGCTTAGGGATGGGCTTATTCTACGAGCAGTACTTC.

This clonotype occurred many times. This chain links TRBV4-1 with TRBJ2-7, with D hard to call. Germline V gives CDR1 MGHRA, CDR2 YSYEKL. This CDR3 has 15 amino acids. The V end lost 0 bases, the J end lost 3 bases, and 12 bases lay between the germline ends. CDR3 loop: CASSQESTFGYEQYF. The DNA for the CDR3 is TGCGCCAGCAGCCAAGAGTCCACGTTTGGCTACGAGCAGTACTTC.

The sample holds many counts of this clonotype. A much larger clone lies one base from this, so it may be a read error. The chain has TRBV27 and TRBJ2-7; 10 nucleotides agree with TRBD1. V was pared by 2 bases and J by 4 bases, with 2 bases of the junction left unmatched. This CDR3 is built from 14 residues. Germline V CDR1 and CDR2: MNHEY, SMNVEV (reference sequence). The CDR3 is CASSLGTGEYEQYF. The CDR3 nucleotides read TGTGCCAGCAGTTTAGGGACAGGGGAGTACGAGCAGTACTTC.

The CDR3 bases are TGTGCCATCAGTGTGGGGCAGGGGATCAGTAATTCACCCCTCCACTTT. It translates to CAISVGQGISNSPLHF. The V call is TRBV10-3, the J call TRBJ1-6; a weak D match, TRBD1 (6 bases). The CDR3 has 16 amino acids. V lost 4 bases and J 6 bases, leaving 16 bases between the germline ends. In germline, CDR1 is ENHRY, CDR2 SYGVKD.

Ten or more counts support this clonotype. The rearrangement links TRBV6-5 to TRBJ2-5; D is perhaps TRBD1 or TRBD2 (5 bases each). The CDR3 has 13 amino acids. Germline V gene sequence: CDR1 MNHEY, CDR2 SVGAGI. V was cut by 7 bases and J by 3 bases, with 12 bases left in between. The CDR3 DNA follows: TGTGCCAGCACTCTTAGAGGGGAAGAGACCCAGTACTTC. Amino acids: CASTLRGEETQYF.

This clonotype appeared many times. V usage is TRBV27 and J usage is TRBJ2-7; TRBD2 matches at 8 bases. Losses at the gene ends were 2 bases for V and 0 bases for J; bases not matched to a gene: 3. CDR3 length: 15 residues. In germline, CDR1 is MNHEY, CDR2 SMNVEV (reference sequence). The CDR3 here is CASSLIAGSSYEQYF. CDR3 nucleotide sequence: TGTGCCAGCAGTTTAATAGCGGGGAGCTCCTACGAGCAGTACTTC.

This clonotype was detected many times. This chain links TRBV10-3 with TRBJ1-2; unclear D gene. The V end lost 5 bases, the J end lost 4 bases, and 11 bases lay between the germline ends. CDR1 and CDR2 (germline): ENHRY, SYGVKD. The CDR3 consists of 13 residues. This CDR3 is CAISTSRGYGYTF. The CDR3 nucleotides are TGTGCCATCAGTACTTCCCGGGGCTATGGCTACACCTTC.

The table lists this clonotype with many counts. The chain carries TRBV13 and TRBJ1-1, with D possibly TRBD1 on 5 matching bases. Germline values: CDR1 PRHDT, CDR2 FYEKMQ (reference sequence). The CDR3 is 17 residues long. Trimming took off 6 bases at V and 11 bases at J, with 31 bases between the two ends. CDR3 region: CASRSNEGTDGVWRAFF. The CDR3 nucleotides read TGTGCCAGCAGATCGAATGAGGGGACTGACGGCGTTTGGAGGGCTTTCTTT.